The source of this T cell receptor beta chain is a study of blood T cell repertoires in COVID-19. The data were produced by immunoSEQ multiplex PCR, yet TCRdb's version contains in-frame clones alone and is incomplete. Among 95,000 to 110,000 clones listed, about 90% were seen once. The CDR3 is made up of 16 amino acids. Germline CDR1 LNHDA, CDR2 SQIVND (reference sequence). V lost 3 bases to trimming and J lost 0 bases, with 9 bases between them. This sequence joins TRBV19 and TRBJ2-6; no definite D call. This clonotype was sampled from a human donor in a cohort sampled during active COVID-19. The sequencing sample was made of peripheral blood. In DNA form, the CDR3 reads TGTGCCAGTAGTATGATGGCCTTCTCTGGGGCCAACGTCCTGACTTTC. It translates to CASSMMAFSGANVLTF.